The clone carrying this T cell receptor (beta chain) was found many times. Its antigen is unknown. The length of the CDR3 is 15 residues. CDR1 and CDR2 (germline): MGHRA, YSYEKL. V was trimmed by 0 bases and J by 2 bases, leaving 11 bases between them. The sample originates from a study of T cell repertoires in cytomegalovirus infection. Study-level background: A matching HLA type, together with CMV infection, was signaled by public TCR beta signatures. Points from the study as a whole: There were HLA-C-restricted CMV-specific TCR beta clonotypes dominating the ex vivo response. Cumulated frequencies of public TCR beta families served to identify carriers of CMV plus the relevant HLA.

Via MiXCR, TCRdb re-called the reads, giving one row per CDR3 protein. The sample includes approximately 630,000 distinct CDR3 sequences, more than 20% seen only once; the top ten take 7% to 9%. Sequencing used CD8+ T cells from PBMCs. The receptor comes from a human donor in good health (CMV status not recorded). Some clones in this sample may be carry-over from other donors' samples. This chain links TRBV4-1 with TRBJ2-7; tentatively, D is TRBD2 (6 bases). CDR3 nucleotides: TGCGCCAGCAGCCAAGACTTCGCGGGGACCTACGAGCAGTACTTC. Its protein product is CASSQDFAGTYEQYF.